The present T cell receptor (beta chain) was sequenced within a study of T-cell memory formation after mild COVID-19. In the study overall: In these data, TCR clusters were largely donor specific.

The V end was cut by 7 bases, the J end by 5 bases, with 9 bases between. CDR3 length equals 12 residues. From 5'RACE with constant-segment primers came TCR alpha and TCR beta cDNA libraries that carried sample barcodes and UMIs. MiXCR, applied by TCRdb to the 5' RACE reads, yields one record per CDR3 protein. The sample has about 420,000 distinct CDR3 sequences; around a quarter are singletons. Material: PBMCs or a T cell subset sorted from them (not recorded which). The receptor comes from an adult woman who had mild COVID-19 (a few samples of this study predate the infection). Cell type and time point are not known. The chain uses TRBV12-3 or TRBV12-4 and TRBJ2-1; D unresolved. CDR3 DNA: TGTGCCAGCACCTCACGGAACAATGAGCAGTTCTTC. This translates into CASTSRNNEQFF.